Sequencing of this T cell receptor beta chain was carried out in a study of blood T cell repertoires in COVID-19. This clone occurred a few times. Measured with immunoSEQ multiplex PCR; TCRdb has only the in-frame clones, and not every one. The data show approximately 150,000 clones, roughly 86% seen once. Sequenced sample: peripheral blood. This clonotype was sampled from a woman in her sixties or seventies with acute or convalescent COVID-19.

In nucleotides, the CDR3 is TGTGCCAGTAGTATAGGGAGTACTGAAGCTTTCTTT. Translated: CASSIGSTEAFF. The J gene is TRBJ1-1, the V gene TRBV19; no definite D call. This CDR3 region has 12 residues. The V end was cut by 1 base, the J end by 5 bases, with 5 bases between. Germline values: CDR1 LNHDA, CDR2 SQIVND (reference sequence).